This T cell receptor (beta chain) was recovered during a study of lymphopenia after photon versus proton radiotherapy. Overall study findings and caveats: Only patients who died were analyzed for survival; proton advantage is unproven.

This table comes from immunoSEQ multiplex PCR, and its TCRdb copy is limited to in-frame clones, with some not included. In the table there are roughly 76,000 clones, 85% to 95% of which are singletons. Trimming pared 4 bases from V and 0 bases from J, leaving 12 bases between. Per germline, CDR1 ENHRY and CDR2 SYGVKD. This CDR3 is 15 amino acids long. Worth noting for this clone: Antigen specificity is unknown.

The chain links TRBV10-3 to TRBJ1-2; D unclear. The TCR was taken from a woman in her thirties or forties with cholangiocarcinoma. The sample here was peripheral blood, taken from a patient treated with photon-based radiotherapy. DNA of the CDR3: TGTGCCATCAGTGGTGGTCACGGTGCTAACTATGGCTACACCTTC. It encodes CAISGGHGANYGYTF.